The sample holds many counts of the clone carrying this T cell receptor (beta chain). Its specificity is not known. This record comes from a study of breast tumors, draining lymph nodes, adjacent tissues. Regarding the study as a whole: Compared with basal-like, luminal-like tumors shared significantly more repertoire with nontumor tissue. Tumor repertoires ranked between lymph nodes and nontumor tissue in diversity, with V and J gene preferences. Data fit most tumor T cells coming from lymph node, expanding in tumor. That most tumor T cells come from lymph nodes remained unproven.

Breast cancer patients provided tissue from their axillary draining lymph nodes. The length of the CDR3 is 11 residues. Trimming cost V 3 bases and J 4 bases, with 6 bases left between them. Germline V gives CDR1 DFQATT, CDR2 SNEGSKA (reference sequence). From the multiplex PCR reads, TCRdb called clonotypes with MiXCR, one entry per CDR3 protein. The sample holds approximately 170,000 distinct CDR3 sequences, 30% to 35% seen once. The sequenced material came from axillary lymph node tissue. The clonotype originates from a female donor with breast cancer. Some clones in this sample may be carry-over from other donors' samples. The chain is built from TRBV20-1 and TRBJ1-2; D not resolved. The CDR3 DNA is TGCAGTGCTAGTTTAGGCTATGGCTACACCTTC. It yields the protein CSASLGYGYTF.